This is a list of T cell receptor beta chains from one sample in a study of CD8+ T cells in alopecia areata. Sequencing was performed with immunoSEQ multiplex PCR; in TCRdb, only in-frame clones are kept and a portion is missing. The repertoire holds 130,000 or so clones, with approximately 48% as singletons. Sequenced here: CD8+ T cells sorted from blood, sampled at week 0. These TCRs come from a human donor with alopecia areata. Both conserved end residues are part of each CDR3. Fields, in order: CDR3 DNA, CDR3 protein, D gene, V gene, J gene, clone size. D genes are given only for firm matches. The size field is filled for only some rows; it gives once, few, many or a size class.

TGTGCCAGTAGTATAGGCCCCTTCGCCTACAATGAGCAGTTCTTC,CASSIGPFAYNEQFF,.,TRBV19,TRBJ2-1,.
TGTGCCAGCAGCGTAGAAGGGGGGGCTGAAGCTTTCTTT,CASSVEGGAEAFF,.,TRBV9,TRBJ1-1,.
TGCAGCGTTGGAAGCAGGGGGCTGGTAGATACGCAGTATTTT,CSVGSRGLVDTQYF,TRBD1,TRBV29-1,TRBJ2-3,.
TGTGCCAGCAGCTCATACTTCGCAGAGAAGTTCTTC,CASSSYFAEKFF,.,TRBV7-9,TRBJ2-1,.
TGTGCCATCCTTTGGGCAGGGGGCTTTGGCTACACCTTC,CAILWAGGFGYTF,TRBD1,TRBV2,TRBJ1-2,.
TGCGCCAGCAGCGGGGGACAGGGGGCAACAGATACGCAGTATTTT,CASSGGQGATDTQYF,TRBD1,TRBV5-1,TRBJ2-3,once
TGTGCCAGCAGGTACACTGAAGCTTTCTTT,CASRYTEAFF,.,TRBV2,TRBJ1-1,.
TGTGCCAGCAGCAACAGCGAGGGTCCTGAAGCTTTCTTT,CASSNSEGPEAFF,.,TRBV27,TRBJ1-1,.
TGTGCCAGCAGTTACTCGGCTCAATGGCCCCAGCATTTT,CASSYSAQWPQHF,.,TRBV6-5,TRBJ1-5,.
TGTGCCAGCAGTTACTCGACTGGGGCCGCCTACGAGCAGTACTTC,CASSYSTGAAYEQYF,.,TRBV6-5,TRBJ2-7,few
TGTGCCTGGAGCTCAGCGGAAAGCTCCTACAATGAGCAGTTCTTC,CAWSSAESSYNEQFF,.,TRBV30,TRBJ2-1,.
TGTGCCAGCAGCCACGTTTCCGGGGAGCTGTTTTTT,CASSHVSGELFF,.,TRBV13,TRBJ2-2,.
TGTGCCAGCAGTTATCAGCGGGACATGCCCTACGAGCAGTACTTC,CASSYQRDMPYEQYF,.,TRBV6-5,TRBJ2-7,once
TGTGCCTGGAGTAGTTGGGGGCAAGACTATGGCTACACCTTC,CAWSSWGQDYGYTF,.,TRBV30,TRBJ1-2,.
TGTGCCACCTCTCGGGACAGACAAGAGACCCAGTACTTC,CATSRDRQETQYF,TRBD1,TRBV27,TRBJ2-5,.
TGTGCCAGCAGTTACCAAGCGGGGGGGCGAACAGATACGCAGTATTTT,CASSYQAGGRTDTQYF,TRBD2,TRBV6-5,TRBJ2-3,.
TGTGCCAGCAGCCCAGGGACAGTCAATCAGCCCCAGCATTTT,CASSPGTVNQPQHF,TRBD1,TRBV7-9,TRBJ1-5,.
TGTGCCACCAGCAGGGGGGAGGGTGAAGCTTTCTTT,CATSRGEGEAFF,.,TRBV15,TRBJ1-1,.
TGTGCCAGCAGTCCGACACAGGGAGGAAACACTGAAGCTTTCTTT,CASSPTQGGNTEAFF,.,TRBV27,TRBJ1-1,many
TGCAGCGTTGAACGACCGCGGGGGCTGGCCCAAGAGACCCAGTACTTC,CSVERPRGLAQETQYF,.,TRBV29-1,TRBJ2-5,.
TGTGCCTGGGGTTCCGGGATTCACTACGAGCAGTACTTC,CAWGSGIHYEQYF,.,TRBV30,TRBJ2-7,.
TGTGCCAGCAGTTCCCGGACAGAACGCTCCTACAATGAGCAGTTCTTC,CASSSRTERSYNEQFF,.,TRBV6-6,TRBJ2-1,few
TGCGCCAGCAGCCAACATCATGGGGGGAGGAGTTCTAACTATGGCTACACCTTC,CASSQHHGGRSSNYGYTF,.,TRBV4-1,TRBJ1-2,.
TGTGCCAGCAGCCATACCCCGGGACAGCGTTTTGAAAAACTGTTTTTT,CASSHTPGQRFEKLFF,TRBD1,TRBV9,TRBJ1-4,.
TGTGCCAGCAGTTACGATGGGATCGTGGCTTTCTTT,CASSYDGIVAFF,.,TRBV6-5,TRBJ1-1,.
TGTGCCAGCAGCCAAAAGGGGACGTTGGACGAGCAGTACTTC,CASSQKGTLDEQYF,.,TRBV4-2,TRBJ2-7,.
TGTGCCAGCAGCTCCTCGGGACAGGGAAGTTGGGAGCAGTACTTC,CASSSSGQGSWEQYF,TRBD1,TRBV13,TRBJ2-7,once
TGTGCCTGGAGTGACTACAGGGGAGTCTGGGACGAGCAGTACTTC,CAWSDYRGVWDEQYF,TRBD1,TRBV30,TRBJ2-7,.
TGCAGCGTTGAAGCGAGGGGGGGGTTCTATGGCTACACCTTC,CSVEARGGFYGYTF,.,TRBV29-1,TRBJ1-2,.
TGTGCCAGCAGCCTGACTAGCGGATGGGGTGAGCAGTTCTTC,CASSLTSGWGEQFF,TRBD2,TRBV13,TRBJ2-1,.
TGTGCCAGCAGCCTTGAGGGTTACGAGCAGTACTTC,CASSLEGYEQYF,.,TRBV13,TRBJ2-7,.
TGTGCCACCACAGACCTCCCGGGACTGGCTACCGGGGAGCTGTTTTTT,CATTDLPGLATGELFF,.,TRBV27,TRBJ2-2,few
TGTGCCAGCAGCCCCAGGGCGGGGGGGCCGACTGAGCAGTACTTC,CASSPRAGGPTEQYF,TRBD2,TRBV7-8,TRBJ2-7,.
TGTGCCAGCAGCTTGGCCGACGAGCAGTACTTC,CASSLADEQYF,.,TRBV5-6,TRBJ2-7,few
TGTGCCAGCAGCTCGGACCGAGGGGGTACTAATTCACCCCTCCACTTT,CASSSDRGGTNSPLHF,.,TRBV7-9,TRBJ1-6,.
TGTGCCAGCAGCCAAGGGGGAAATGAGCAGTTCTTC,CASSQGGNEQFF,.,TRBV4-2,TRBJ2-1,few
TGCAGCGTGCCGCGCTTTCCGGATGAGCAGTTCTTC,CSVPRFPDEQFF,.,TRBV29-1,TRBJ2-1,.
TGTGCCTGGAGTGTAGTACAGGGCATAGAGGAGCAGTACTTC,CAWSVVQGIEEQYF,.,TRBV30,TRBJ2-5,.
TGTGCCACCAGAGACCGCCCCGGGGATGAGCAGTTCTTC,CATRDRPGDEQFF,.,TRBV15,TRBJ2-1,.
TGTGCCAGCAGCTTAGGCTGGGGATCACCCCTCCACTTT,CASSLGWGSPLHF,.,TRBV13,TRBJ1-6,.
TGTGCCAGCAGCCCGGGACTTGGTCAGCCCCAGCATTTT,CASSPGLGQPQHF,.,TRBV4-2,TRBJ1-5,.
TGTGCCAGCATCGTGCTCGGTGAAAAACTGTTTTTT,CASIVLGEKLFF,.,TRBV2,TRBJ1-4,.
TGTGCCAGTAGTATGCAGACAGGGGCCTCCTACGAGCAGTACTTC,CASSMQTGASYEQYF,TRBD1,TRBV19,TRBJ2-7,.